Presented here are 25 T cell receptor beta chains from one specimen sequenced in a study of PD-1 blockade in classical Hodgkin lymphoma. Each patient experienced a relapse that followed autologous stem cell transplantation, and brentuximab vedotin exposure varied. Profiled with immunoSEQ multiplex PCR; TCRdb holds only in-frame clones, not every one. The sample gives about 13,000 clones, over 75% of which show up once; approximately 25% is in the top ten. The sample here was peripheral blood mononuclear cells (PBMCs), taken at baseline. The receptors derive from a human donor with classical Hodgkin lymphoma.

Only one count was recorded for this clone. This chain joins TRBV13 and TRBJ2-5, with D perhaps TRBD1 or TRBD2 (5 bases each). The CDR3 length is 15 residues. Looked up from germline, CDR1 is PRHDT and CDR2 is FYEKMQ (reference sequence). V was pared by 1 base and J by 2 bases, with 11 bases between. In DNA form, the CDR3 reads TGTGCCAGCAGCTTAGCCGGGGCCTATCAAGAGACCCAGTACTTC. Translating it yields CASSLAGAYQETQYF. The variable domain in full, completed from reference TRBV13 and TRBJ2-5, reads AAGVIQSPRHLIKEKRETATLKCYPIPRHDTVYWYQQGPGQDPQFLISFYEKMQSDKGSIPDRFSAQQFSDYHSELNMSSLELGDSALYFCASSLAGAYQETQYFGPGTRLLVL.

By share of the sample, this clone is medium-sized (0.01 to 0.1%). CDR3: CASSARGVDEQFF. CDR3 bases: TGTGCCAGCAGTGCCCGGGGTGTCGATGAGCAGTTCTTC. The chain employs TRBV6-5 and TRBJ2-1, with D possibly being TRBD2 (5 bases). Germline-derived CDR1 and CDR2 are MNHEY and SVGAGI. The CDR3 runs to 13 residues. The ends were cut back, 5 bases at V and 8 bases at J, with 13 bases in the middle.

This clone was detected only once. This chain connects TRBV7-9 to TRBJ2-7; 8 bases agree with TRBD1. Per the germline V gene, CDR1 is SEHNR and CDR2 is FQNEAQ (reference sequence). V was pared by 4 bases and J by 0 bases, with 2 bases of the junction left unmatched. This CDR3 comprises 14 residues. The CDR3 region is CASSYGQGSYEQYV. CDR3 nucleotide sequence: TGTGCCAGCAGCTACGGACAGGGCTCCTACGAGCAGTACGTC.

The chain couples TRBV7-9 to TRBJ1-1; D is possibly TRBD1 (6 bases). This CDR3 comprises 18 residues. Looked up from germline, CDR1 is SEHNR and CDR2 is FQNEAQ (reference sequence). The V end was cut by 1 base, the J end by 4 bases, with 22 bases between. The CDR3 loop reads CASSLGFPGARLFTEAFF. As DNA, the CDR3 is TGTGCCAGCAGCTTAGGATTCCCGGGGGCTCGCCTTTTCACTGAAGCTTTCTTT.

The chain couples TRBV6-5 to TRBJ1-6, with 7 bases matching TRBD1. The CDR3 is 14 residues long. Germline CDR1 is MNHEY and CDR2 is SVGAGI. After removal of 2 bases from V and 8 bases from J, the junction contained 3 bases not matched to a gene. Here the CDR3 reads CASSYRDRDSPLHF. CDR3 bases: TGTGCCAGCAGTTACCGGGACAGAGATTCACCCCTCCACTTT.

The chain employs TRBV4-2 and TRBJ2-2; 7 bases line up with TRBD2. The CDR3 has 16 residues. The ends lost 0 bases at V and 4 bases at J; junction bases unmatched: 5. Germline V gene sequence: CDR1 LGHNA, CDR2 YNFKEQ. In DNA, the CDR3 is TGTGCCAGCAGCCAAGAGGGCGGGAGTGTCACCGGGGAGCTGTTTTTT. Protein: CASSQEGGSVTGELFF.

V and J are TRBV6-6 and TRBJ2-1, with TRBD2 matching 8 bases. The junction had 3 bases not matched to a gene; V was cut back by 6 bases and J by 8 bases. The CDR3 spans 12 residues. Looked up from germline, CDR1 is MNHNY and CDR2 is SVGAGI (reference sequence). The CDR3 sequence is CASSGGAHEQFF. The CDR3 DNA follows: TGTGCCAGCAGCGGGGGGGCCCATGAGCAGTTCTTC.

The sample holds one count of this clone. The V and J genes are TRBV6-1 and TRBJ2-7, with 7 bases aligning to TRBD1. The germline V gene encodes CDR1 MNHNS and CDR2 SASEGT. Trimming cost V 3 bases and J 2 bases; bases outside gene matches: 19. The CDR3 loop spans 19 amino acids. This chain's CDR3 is CASSENFNGRGGRTYEQYF. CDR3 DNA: TGTGCCAGCAGTGAGAATTTCAATGGGAGAGGGGGCCGTACCTACGAGCAGTACTTC.

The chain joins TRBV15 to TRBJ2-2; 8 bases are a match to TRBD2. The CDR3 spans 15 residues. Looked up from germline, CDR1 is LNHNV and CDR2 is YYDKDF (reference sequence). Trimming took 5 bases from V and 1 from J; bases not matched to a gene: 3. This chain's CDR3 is CATSRGGRNTGELFF. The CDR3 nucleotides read TGTGCCACCAGCCGGGGGGGCAGGAACACCGGGGAGCTGTTTTTT.

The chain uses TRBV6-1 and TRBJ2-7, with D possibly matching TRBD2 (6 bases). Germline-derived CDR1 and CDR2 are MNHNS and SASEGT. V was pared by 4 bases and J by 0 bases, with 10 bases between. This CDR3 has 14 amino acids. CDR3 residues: CASSVGGSSYEQYV. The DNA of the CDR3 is TGTGCCAGCAGTGTGGGAGGAAGCTCCTACGAGCAGTACGTC.

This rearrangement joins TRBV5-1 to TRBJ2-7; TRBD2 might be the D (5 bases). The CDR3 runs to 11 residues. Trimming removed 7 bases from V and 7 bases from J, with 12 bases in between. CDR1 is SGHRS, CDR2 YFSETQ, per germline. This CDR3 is CASREGGEQYF. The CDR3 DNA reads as TGCGCCAGCCGCGAGGGTGGGGAGCAGTACTTC.

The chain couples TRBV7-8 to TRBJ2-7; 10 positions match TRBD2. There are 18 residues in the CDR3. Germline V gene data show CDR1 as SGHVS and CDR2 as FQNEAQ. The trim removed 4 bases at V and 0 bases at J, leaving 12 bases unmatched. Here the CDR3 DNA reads TGTGCCAGCAGCTCCTCCCGGCGGCTAGCGGGAGTCTCCTACGAGCAGTACTTC. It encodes CASSSSRRLAGVSYEQYF.

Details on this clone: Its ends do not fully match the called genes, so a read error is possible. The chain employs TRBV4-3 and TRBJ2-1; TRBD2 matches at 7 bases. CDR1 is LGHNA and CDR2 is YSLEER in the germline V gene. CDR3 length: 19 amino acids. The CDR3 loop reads CASSQGHSGLVNEENGQFF. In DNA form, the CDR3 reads TGCGCCAGCAGCCAAGGTCATTCCGGACTAGTGAACGAGGAAAATGGGCAGTTCTTC.

CDR3 nucleotide sequence: TGTGCCAGCAGTTTAAACACAGATTGGGATGAAAAACTGTTTTTT. This translates into CASSLNTDWDEKLFF. The chain is built from TRBV28 and TRBJ1-4; D gene unclear. Germline loops: CDR1 MDHEN, CDR2 SYDVKM. The CDR3 length is 15 residues. The V and J ends lost 2 bases and 6 bases respectively, with 13 bases between them.

The chain's CDR3 is CASSPNFLSYEQYF. The CDR3 DNA is TGTGCCAGCAGTCCCAATTTCTTATCCTACGAGCAGTACTTC. This chain joins TRBV6-6 and TRBJ2-7; the D is unclear. Germline-derived CDR1 and CDR2 are MNHNY and SVGAGI (reference sequence). With 5 bases removed from V and 1 base from J, the gap between germline ends came to 12 bases. The CDR3 extends over 14 amino acids.

Written as DNA, the CDR3 is TGCGCCAGCAGCTTGGCGGGTCCCTCCTACAATGAGCAGTTCTTC. It is translated as CASSLAGPSYNEQFF. This chain joins TRBV5-1 and TRBJ2-1; D gene uncertain. V was shortened by 0 bases and J by 0 bases, with 7 bases between the two germline ends. Per the germline V gene, CDR1 is SGHRS and CDR2 is YFSETQ. This CDR3 contains 15 residues.

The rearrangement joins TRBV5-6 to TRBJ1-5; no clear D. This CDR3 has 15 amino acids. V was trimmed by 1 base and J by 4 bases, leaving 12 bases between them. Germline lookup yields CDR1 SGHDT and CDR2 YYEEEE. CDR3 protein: CASSLTARLNQPQHF. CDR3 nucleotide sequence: TGTGCCAGCAGCTTGACAGCGAGGCTTAATCAGCCCCAGCATTTT.

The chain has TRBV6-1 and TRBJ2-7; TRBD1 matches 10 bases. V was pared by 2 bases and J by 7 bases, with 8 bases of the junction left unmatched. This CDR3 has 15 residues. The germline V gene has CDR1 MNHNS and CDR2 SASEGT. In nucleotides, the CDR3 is TGTGCCAGCAGTGAACTGGGACAGGGGTTTTGGGAGCAGTACTTC. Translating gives CASSELGQGFWEQYF.

The CDR3 sequence is CASSLRDWDGAQYF. The CDR3 nucleotides are TGTGCCAGCAGTTTGCGGGATTGGGACGGTGCGCAGTATTTT. The chain joins TRBV6-6 to TRBJ2-3; weak D call: TRBD2 (6 bases). With 4 bases removed from V and 10 bases from J, the gap between germline ends came to 18 bases. Germline values: CDR1 MNHNY, CDR2 SVGAGI (reference sequence). The CDR3 length is 14 residues.

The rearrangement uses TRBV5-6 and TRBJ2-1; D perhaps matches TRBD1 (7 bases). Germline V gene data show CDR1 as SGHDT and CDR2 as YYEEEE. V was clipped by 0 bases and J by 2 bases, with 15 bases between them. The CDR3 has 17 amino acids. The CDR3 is CASSLVGGQWAYNEQFF. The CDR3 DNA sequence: TGTGCCAGCAGCTTGGTCGGGGGACAGTGGGCCTACAATGAGCAGTTCTTC.

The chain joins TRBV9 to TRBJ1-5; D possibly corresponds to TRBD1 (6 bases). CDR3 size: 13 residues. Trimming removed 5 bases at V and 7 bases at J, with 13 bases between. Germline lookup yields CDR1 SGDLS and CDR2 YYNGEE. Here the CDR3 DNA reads TGTGCCAGCAGTTTCGGGGGCGAACAGCCCCAGCATTTT. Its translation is CASSFGGEQPQHF.

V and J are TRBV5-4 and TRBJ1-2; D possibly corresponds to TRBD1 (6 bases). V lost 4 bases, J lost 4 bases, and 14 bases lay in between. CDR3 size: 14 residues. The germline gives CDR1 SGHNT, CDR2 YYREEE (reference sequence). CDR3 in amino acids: CASSPVQGTYGYTF. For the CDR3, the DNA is TGTGCCAGCAGCCCGGTACAGGGCACCTATGGCTACACCTTC.

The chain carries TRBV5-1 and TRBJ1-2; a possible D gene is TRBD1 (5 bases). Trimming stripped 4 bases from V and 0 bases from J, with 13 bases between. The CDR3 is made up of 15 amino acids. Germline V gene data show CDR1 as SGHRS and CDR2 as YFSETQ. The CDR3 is CASSTGPSANYGYTF. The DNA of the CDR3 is TGCGCCAGCAGCACGGGACCGTCAGCTAACTATGGCTACACCTTC.

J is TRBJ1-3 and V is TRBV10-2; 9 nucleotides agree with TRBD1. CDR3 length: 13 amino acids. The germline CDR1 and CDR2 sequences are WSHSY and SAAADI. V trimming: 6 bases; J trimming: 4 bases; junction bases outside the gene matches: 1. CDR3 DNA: TGCGCCAGCAGCACAGGGGGCGGAAACACCATATATTTT. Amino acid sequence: CASSTGGGNTIYF.

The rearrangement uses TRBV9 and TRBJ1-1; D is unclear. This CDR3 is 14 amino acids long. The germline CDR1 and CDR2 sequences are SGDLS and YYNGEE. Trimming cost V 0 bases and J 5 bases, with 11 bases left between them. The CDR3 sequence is CASSVARGKTEAFF. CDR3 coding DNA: TGTGCCAGCAGCGTAGCTCGGGGAAAAACTGAAGCTTTCTTT. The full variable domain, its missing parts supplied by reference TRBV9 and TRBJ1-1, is DSGVTQTPKHLITATGQRVTLRCSPRSGDLSVYWYQQSLDQGLQFLIQYYNGEERAKGNILERFSAQQFPDLHSELNLSSLELGDSALYFCASSVARGKTEAFFGQGTRLTVV.